These T cell receptor beta chains were read from a single sample in a study of blood T cell repertoires in COVID-19. Method: immunoSEQ multiplex PCR; TCRdb's copy keeps in-frame clones and lacks some. The data contain under 300,000 clones, about 70% of them seen just once; the ten biggest clones take up more than 2.5%. The sample was peripheral blood. Receptors were obtained from a woman of 80 years or more with acute or convalescent COVID-19. The CDR3 runs from the conserved cysteine through the conserved F or W. Each record gives: V gene, clone size, J gene, D gene, CDR3 DNA, CDR3 protein. A D gene is named only where the DNA matches it firmly. Not every row has a clone size; where given, it reads once, few, many or a size class.

TRBV19	-	TRBJ1-1	-	TGTGCCAGTAGTACAAGAGTTGAAGCTTTCTTT	CASSTRVEAFF
TRBV2	once	TRBJ2-7	TRBD2	TGTGCCAGCAGGACTAGCGGGGCTGGCGAGCAGTACTTC	CASRTSGAGEQYF
TRBV7-8	-	TRBJ1-5	-	TGTGCCAGCAGCCCGCGGCGGGGGTTGAACAATCAGCCCCAGCATTTT	CASSPRRGLNNQPQHF
TRBV5-4	-	TRBJ2-2	TRBD2	TGTGCCAGCAGCTTGTCACAGCGAGCGGGGGGCTCCGGGGAGCTGTTTTTT	CASSLSQRAGGSGELFF
TRBV2	many	TRBJ1-2	-	TGTGCCAGCGAGAGTGTGGATGGCTACACCTTC	CASESVDGYTF
TRBV5-1	-	TRBJ1-2	TRBD1	TGCGCCAGCAGCTTGGCAGGGGGAGAGGGCTATGGCTACACCTTC	CASSLAGGEGYGYTF
TRBV18	-	TRBJ1-4	-	TGTGCCAGCTCACCTTACCCCCAGGGTAGTGAAAAACTGTTTTTT	CASSPYPQGSEKLFF
TRBV24-1	-	TRBJ1-4	-	TGTGCCACCAGTGATTTGTATTACGAAAGGGGGGAAAAACTGTTTTTT	CATSDLYYERGEKLFF
TRBV19	few	TRBJ2-3	-	TGTGCCAGTAGTATGGGGCCCTCTACCACAGATACGCAGTATTTT	CASSMGPSTTDTQYF
TRBV6-5	-	TRBJ2-1	TRBD1	TGTGCCAGCAGTTCCAGGGTGAGGGGGCGCGATGAGCAGTTCTTC	CASSSRVRGRDEQFF
TRBV19	-	TRBJ2-3	TRBD1	TGTGCCAGCGCCCCGGACAGGGGGATTTTAGGGAGAACAGATACGCAGTATTTT	CASAPDRGILGRTDTQYF
TRBV10-2	few	TRBJ2-1	TRBD2	TGCGCCAGCATGGGATCGACTAGCGGGGACAATGAGCAGTTCTTC	CASMGSTSGDNEQFF
TRBV6-6	-	TRBJ2-2	-	TGTGCCAGCAGGCGGGGAGAAAGCAACACCGGGGAGCTGTTTTTT	CASRRGESNTGELFF
TRBV7-9	-	TRBJ2-7	TRBD1	TGTGCCAGCAGCTTAACGGGACAGGGAGACTACGAGCAGTACTTC	CASSLTGQGDYEQYF
TRBV28	many	TRBJ1-3	TRBD1	TGTGCCAGCAGAGAGGGACAGCCAGGAAACACCATATATTTT	CASREGQPGNTIYF
TRBV5-1	-	TRBJ2-2	-	TGCGCCAGCAGCTTGAGACCTGCCTCAGGTGTGGGTCTCCCGAACACCGGGGAGCTGTTTTTT	CASSLRPASGVGLPNTGELFF
TRBV25-1	-	TRBJ2-3	-	TGTGCCAGCAGACACACAGGGACAGATACGCAGTATTTT	CASRHTGTDTQYF
TRBV18	-	TRBJ1-1	-	TGTGCCAGCTCACCTCCAGGGCTGAACACTGAAGCTTTCTTT	CASSPPGLNTEAFF
TRBV5-1	-	TRBJ2-3	TRBD2	TGCGCCAGCAGCTTGGGAAGCGGGAGGGCGGCAGATACGCAGTATTTT	CASSLGSGRAADTQYF
TRBV19	-	TRBJ1-1	-	TGTGCCAGTAGATCTCCCGGCACAGGGAACACTGAAGCTTTCTTT	CASRSPGTGNTEAFF
TRBV7-7	-	TRBJ2-5	TRBD2	TGTGCCAGCAGCCCGGGCATGCGGGGGGCCCGTCCACAAGAGACCCAGTACTTC	CASSPGMRGARPQETQYF
TRBV5-1	few	TRBJ1-2	-	TGCGCCAGCAGCTTGACAGGGCCTAGTGGCTACACCTTC	CASSLTGPSGYTF
TRBV29-1	-	TRBJ2-3	-	TGCAGCGCCATAGTCCCGGCAGATACGCAGTATTTT	CSAIVPADTQYF